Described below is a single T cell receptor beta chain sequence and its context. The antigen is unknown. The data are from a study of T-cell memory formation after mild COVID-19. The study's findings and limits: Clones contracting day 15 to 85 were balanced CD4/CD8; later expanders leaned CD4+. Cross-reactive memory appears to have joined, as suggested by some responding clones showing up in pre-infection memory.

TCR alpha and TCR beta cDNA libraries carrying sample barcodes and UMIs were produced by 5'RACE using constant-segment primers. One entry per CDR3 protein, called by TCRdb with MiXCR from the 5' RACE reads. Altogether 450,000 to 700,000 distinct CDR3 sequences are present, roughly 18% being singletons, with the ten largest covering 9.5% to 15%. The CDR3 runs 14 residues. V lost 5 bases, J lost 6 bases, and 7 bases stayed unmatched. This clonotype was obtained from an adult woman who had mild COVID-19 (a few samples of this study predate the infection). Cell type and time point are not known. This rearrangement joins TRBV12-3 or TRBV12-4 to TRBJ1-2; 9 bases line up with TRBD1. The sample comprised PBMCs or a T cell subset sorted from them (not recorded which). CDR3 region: CASSIGGQGNGYTF. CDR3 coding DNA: TGTGCCAGCAGTATAGGCGGACAGGGGAATGGCTACACCTTC.